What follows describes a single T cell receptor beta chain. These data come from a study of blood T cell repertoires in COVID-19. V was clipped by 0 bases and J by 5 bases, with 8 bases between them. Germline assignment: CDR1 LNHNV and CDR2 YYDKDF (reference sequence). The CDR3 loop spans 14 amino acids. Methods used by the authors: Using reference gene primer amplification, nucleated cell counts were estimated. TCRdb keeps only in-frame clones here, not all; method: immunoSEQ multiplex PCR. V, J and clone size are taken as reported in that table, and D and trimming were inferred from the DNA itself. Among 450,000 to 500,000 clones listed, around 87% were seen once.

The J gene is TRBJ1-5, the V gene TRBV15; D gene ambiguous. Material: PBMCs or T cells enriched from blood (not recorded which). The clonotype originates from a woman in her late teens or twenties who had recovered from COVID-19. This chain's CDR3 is CATSRDEGDQPQHF. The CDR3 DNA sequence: TGTGCCACCAGCAGAGATGAGGGAGATCAGCCCCAGCATTTT.